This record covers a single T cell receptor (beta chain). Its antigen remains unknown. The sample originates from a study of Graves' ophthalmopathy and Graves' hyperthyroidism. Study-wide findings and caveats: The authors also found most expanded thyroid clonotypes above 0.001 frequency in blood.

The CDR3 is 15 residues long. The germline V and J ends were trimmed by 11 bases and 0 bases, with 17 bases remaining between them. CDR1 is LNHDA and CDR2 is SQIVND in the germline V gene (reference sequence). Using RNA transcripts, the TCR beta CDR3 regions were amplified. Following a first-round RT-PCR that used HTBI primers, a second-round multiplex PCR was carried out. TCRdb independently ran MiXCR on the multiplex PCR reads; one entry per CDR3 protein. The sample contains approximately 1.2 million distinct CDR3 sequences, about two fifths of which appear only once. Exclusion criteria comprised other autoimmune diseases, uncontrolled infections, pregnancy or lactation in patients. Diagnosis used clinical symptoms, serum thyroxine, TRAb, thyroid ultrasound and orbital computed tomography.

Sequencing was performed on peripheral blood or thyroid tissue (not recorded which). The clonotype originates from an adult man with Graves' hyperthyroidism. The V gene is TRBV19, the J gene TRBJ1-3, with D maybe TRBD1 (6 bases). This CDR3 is CALRGAEDSGNTIYF. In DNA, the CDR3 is TGTGCCCTTAGGGGGGCCGAAGACTCTGGAAACACCATATATTTT.